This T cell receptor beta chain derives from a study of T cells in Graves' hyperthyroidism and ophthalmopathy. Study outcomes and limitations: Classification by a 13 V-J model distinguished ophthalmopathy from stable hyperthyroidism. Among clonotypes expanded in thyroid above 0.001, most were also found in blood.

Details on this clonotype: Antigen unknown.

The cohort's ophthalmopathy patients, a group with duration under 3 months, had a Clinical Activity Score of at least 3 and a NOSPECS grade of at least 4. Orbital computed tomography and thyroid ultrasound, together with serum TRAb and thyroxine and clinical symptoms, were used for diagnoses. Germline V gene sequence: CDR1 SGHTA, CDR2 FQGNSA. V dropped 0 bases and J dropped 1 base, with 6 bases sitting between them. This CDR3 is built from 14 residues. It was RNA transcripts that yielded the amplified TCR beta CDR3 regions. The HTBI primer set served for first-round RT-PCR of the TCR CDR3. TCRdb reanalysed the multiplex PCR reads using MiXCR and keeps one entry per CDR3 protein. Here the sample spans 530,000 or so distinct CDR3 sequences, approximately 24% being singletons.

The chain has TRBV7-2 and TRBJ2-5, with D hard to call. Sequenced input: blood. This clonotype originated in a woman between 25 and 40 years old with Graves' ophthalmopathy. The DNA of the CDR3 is TGTGCCAGCAGCTTAGCGGTAGTCCAAGAGACCCAGTACTTC. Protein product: CASSLAVVQETQYF.